These 28 T cell receptor beta chains share one sample of origin, sequenced in a study of T cells in Graves' hyperthyroidism and ophthalmopathy. Amplification of TCR beta CDR3 regions used RNA as the template. A set of HTBI primers served as the primers for a first-round RT-PCR of the TCR CDR3. Each CDR3 protein gets one entry after TCRdb re-called the multiplex PCR reads with MiXCR. The table lists 280,000 or so distinct CDR3 sequences, 13% to 15% of them singletons, with 30% in the top ten. Source material: blood. The receptors come from a woman aged 50 to 65 with Graves' hyperthyroidism that later progressed to Graves' ophthalmopathy.

This clonotype showed up many times. The chain has TRBV28 and TRBJ1-5, with a weak D call TRBD1 (6 bases). Looked up from germline, CDR1 is MDHEN and CDR2 is SYDVKM. CDR3 length: 14 residues. With 4 bases removed from V and 5 bases from J, the gap between germline ends came to 12 bases. The CDR3 loop reads CASSSLQGDQPQHF. DNA for the CDR3: TGTGCCAGCAGTTCACTACAGGGAGATCAGCCCCAGCATTTT.

This rearrangement joins TRBV28 to TRBJ1-2; 7 bases map to TRBD1. Trimming took 2 bases from V and 6 from J; bases not matched to a gene: 3. The length of the CDR3 is 13 residues. Per the germline V gene, CDR1 is MDHEN and CDR2 is SYDVKM. The CDR3 reads CASSLDRDHGYTF. DNA for the CDR3: TGTGCCAGCAGTTTAGACAGGGATCATGGCTACACCTTC.

This clonotype was observed a handful of times. The chain couples TRBV5-1 to TRBJ2-5, with TRBD1 matching 9 bases. Germline trimming cut 0 bases from V and 5 bases from J; bases unmatched to any gene: 5. CDR1 and CDR2 from the germline V gene are SGHRS and YFSETQ. The CDR3 runs 15 residues. CDR3 sequence (DNA): TGCGCCAGCAGCTTGGTAGGACAGGGGAAGGAGACCCAGTACTTC. It translates to CASSLVGQGKETQYF.

This clonotype was found many times. CDR3 nucleotides: TGCAGTGCTAGTATAACTAGCGGGTACCAAGAGACCCAGTACTTC. Translating it yields CSASITSGYQETQYF. The chain links TRBV20-1 to TRBJ2-5; 9 nucleotides line up with TRBD2. Germline CDR1 reads DFQATT; CDR2 reads SNEGSKA (reference sequence). CDR3 length: 15 amino acids. V lost 3 bases, J lost 0 bases, and 5 bases stayed unmatched.

This clonotype occurred many times. This chain joins TRBV6-1 and TRBJ2-1; 9 bases are a match to TRBD1. V shed 6 bases, J shed 5 bases, and the junction held 2 bases outside the gene matches. The CDR3 spans 13 residues. The germline CDR1 and CDR2 sequences are MNHNS and SASEGT. CDR3 loop: CASRRTGDNEQFF. Here the CDR3 DNA reads TGTGCCAGCAGAAGGACAGGGGACAATGAGCAGTTCTTC.

This clonotype was observed at least ten times. This chain connects TRBV20-1 to TRBJ2-5; 11 positions match TRBD2. The ends lost 6 bases at V and 5 bases at J; junction bases unmatched: 11. The CDR3 is 15 residues long. Per germline, CDR1 DFQATT and CDR2 SNEGSKA (reference sequence). The CDR3 DNA is TGCAGTGCCACACCTAGCGGGAGGACTTGGGAGACCCAGTACTTC. Protein sequence: CSATPSGRTWETQYF.

This clonotype was counted at least ten times. The chain employs TRBV28 and TRBJ1-1; 8 nucleotides line up with TRBD1. Losses at the gene ends were 6 bases for V and 0 bases for J; bases not matched to a gene: 9. Germline V gene data show CDR1 as MDHEN and CDR2 as SYDVKM. The CDR3 extends over 16 amino acids. CDR3 coding DNA: TGTGCCAGCAGCGAACAGGGGGGTGTCATGAACACTGAAGCTTTCTTT. Protein: CASSEQGGVMNTEAFF.

This clonotype occurred many times. The chain joins TRBV24-1 to TRBJ2-7; D is possibly TRBD1 (5 bases). Germline CDR1 and CDR2: KGHDR and SFDVKD. V lost 4 bases, J lost 6 bases, and 15 bases lay in between. CDR3 size: 14 residues. The CDR3 reads CATSDSFWGAEQYF. The CDR3 region has the DNA TGTGCCACCAGTGACTCCTTCTGGGGCGCCGAGCAGTACTTC.

This clonotype showed up many times. The gene calls are TRBV28 and TRBJ2-3; 9 bases line up with TRBD2. The length of the CDR3 is 15 residues. CDR1 is MDHEN and CDR2 is SYDVKM in the germline V gene. J gave up 4 bases and V 2 bases, and 4 bases lay outside the gene matches. Written as DNA, the CDR3 is TGTGCCAGCAGTTTAGGGCGGGAGGGCCCAGATACGCAGTATTTT. It yields the protein CASSLGREGPDTQYF.

Many counts were recorded for this clonotype. The CDR3 here is CASSPDHGGRTIYF. The CDR3 nucleotides read TGTGCCAGCAGTCCGGACCATGGGGGACGCACCATATATTTT. This chain connects TRBV27 to TRBJ1-3; D might be TRBD1 (5 bases). Trimming removed 5 bases at V and 9 bases at J, with 17 bases between. Germline CDR1 and CDR2: MNHEY and SMNVEV (reference sequence). This CDR3 region has 14 residues.

In this sample, this clonotype turned up many times. The chain links TRBV28 to TRBJ1-2, with D uncertain. The CDR3 length is 15 residues. CDR1 is MDHEN, CDR2 SYDVKM, per germline. V shed 5 bases and J shed 0 bases, with 13 bases lying between them. The chain's CDR3 is CASSPGKRTNYGYTF. The CDR3 nucleotides are TGTGCCAGCAGTCCCGGGAAGCGGACTAACTATGGCTACACCTTC.

There are many counts of this clonotype. The chain uses TRBV20-1 and TRBJ2-3; possible D gene TRBD2, 5 bases. Between the trimmed V and J ends, which lost 5 bases and 2 bases, there was a span of 8 bases. This CDR3 is 12 amino acids long. CDR1 and CDR2 from the germline V gene are DFQATT and SNEGSKA (reference sequence). The CDR3 sequence: CSAPLVTDTQYF. In DNA form, the CDR3 reads TGCAGTGCTCCACTAGTCACAGATACGCAGTATTTT.

The rearrangement uses TRBV14 and TRBJ1-2; unclear D gene. The CDR3 spans 15 residues. V dropped 1 base and J dropped 4 bases, with 13 bases sitting between them. In germline, CDR1 is SGHDN, CDR2 FVKESK. The CDR3 spells CASSQARGNFYGYTF. CDR3 coding DNA: TGTGCCAGCAGCCAAGCTCGGGGAAACTTCTATGGCTACACCTTC.

This clonotype was seen a few times. This chain joins TRBV6-2 or TRBV6-3 and TRBJ2-5; D tentatively reads TRBD1 or TRBD2 (6 bases each). Germline V lookup: CDR1 MNHEY, CDR2 SVGEGT. V lost 2 bases and J 5 bases, leaving 18 bases between the germline ends. The CDR3 consists of 16 residues. In DNA, the CDR3 is TGTGCCAGCAGTTACGGGGGGCGGAGGAGGATGGAGACCCAGTACTTC. It encodes CASSYGGRRRMETQYF.

For this clonotype: A much larger clone lies one base from this, so it may be a read error. The J gene is TRBJ2-5, the V gene TRBV10-3; D not certain. The CDR3 sequence is 13 residues long. CDR1 ENHRY and CDR2 SYGVKD come from the germline V gene. The DNA for the CDR3 is TGTGCCACCAGTGCCAACCCTCAAGAGACCCAGTACTTC. Encoded protein: CATSANPQETQYF.

This clonotype occurred many times. This chain uses TRBV30 with TRBJ2-1, with 9 bases fitting TRBD2. The CDR3 length is 15 residues. Germline CDR1 reads GTSNPN; CDR2 reads SVGIG (reference sequence). V was clipped by 1 base and J by 8 bases; unmatched bases: 9. CDR3 DNA: TGTGCCTGGAGTGCCCTTAGCGGGAGTCTCGATGAGCAGTTCTTC. This gives the protein CAWSALSGSLDEQFF.

This rearrangement joins TRBV20-1 to TRBJ1-1; 9 bases line up with TRBD1. This CDR3 is 14 amino acids long. CDR1 is DFQATT, CDR2 SNEGSKA, per germline (reference sequence). The junction had 4 bases not matched to a gene; V was cut back by 3 bases and J by 2 bases. The CDR3 region has the DNA TGCAGTGCTAGCCGACAGGGGGGAAACACTGAAGCTTTCTTT. Protein: CSASRQGGNTEAFF.

This clonotype was found many times. The chain couples TRBV5-1 to TRBJ2-1, with 8 bases fitting TRBD1. There are 15 residues in the CDR3. Germline-derived CDR1 and CDR2 are SGHRS and YFSETQ. V lost 4 bases to trimming and J lost 7 bases; unmatched junction nucleotides: 10. The CDR3 DNA is TGCGCCAGCAGCGGCGGACAGGGAGGTCTAAATGAGCAGTTCTTC. Translated: CASSGGQGGLNEQFF.

This clonotype has a count of ten or more. This chain joins TRBV30 and TRBJ1-5; 8 bases align to TRBD1. V was clipped by 1 base and J by 7 bases; unmatched bases: 9. Germline V gene data show CDR1 as GTSNPN and CDR2 as SVGIG (reference sequence). The CDR3 spans 15 residues. This CDR3 is CAWSALDRELQPQHF. The CDR3, as DNA: TGTGCCTGGAGTGCATTGGACAGGGAACTGCAGCCCCAGCATTTT.

This clonotype came up many times. This chain joins TRBV4-1 and TRBJ2-3, with 7 bases lining up with TRBD2. V trimming: 4 bases; J trimming: 4 bases; junction bases outside the gene matches: 17. CDR1 and CDR2 (germline): MGHRA, YSYEKL. The CDR3 contains 18 residues. CDR3: CASSPANVASGDPDTQYF. The CDR3 coding sequence is TGCGCCAGCAGCCCTGCGAACGTAGCTAGCGGAGATCCAGATACGCAGTATTTT.

This clonotype occurred many times. The chain has TRBV6-1 and TRBJ1-2; D unresolved. Germline CDR1 reads MNHNS; CDR2 reads SASEGT. The V and J ends lost 8 bases and 8 bases respectively, with 15 bases between them. The CDR3 consists of 12 residues. The CDR3 reads CASVSGVVGYTF. The CDR3 nucleotides are TGTGCCAGCGTATCCGGGGTGGTGGGCTACACCTTC.

The V and J genes are TRBV20-1 and TRBJ1-3; 11 bases map to TRBD1. Germline CDR1 reads DFQATT; CDR2 reads SNEGSKA (reference sequence). The CDR3 spans 13 residues. With V trimmed by 6 bases and J by 8 bases, 6 bases remained unmatched. CDR3 DNA: TGCAGTGCAATCGGACAGGGGGCAGACACCATATATTTT. Its protein is CSAIGQGADTIYF.

This clonotype was seen a few times. The V call is TRBV15, the J call TRBJ1-2; a weak D match, TRBD1 (5 bases). The germline gives CDR1 LNHNV, CDR2 YYDKDF (reference sequence). The V end was cut by 0 bases, the J end by 4 bases, with 6 bases between. CDR3 length equals 13 residues. CDR3 bases: TGTGCCACCAGCAGAGATCAGGGCTATGGCTACACCTTC. This codes for CATSRDQGYGYTF.

This clonotype was detected many times. The rearrangement links TRBV2 to TRBJ2-7; tentatively, D is TRBD1 or TRBD2 (6 bases each). The CDR3 loop spans 14 amino acids. Deletions cut 8 bases from V and 0 bases from J, with 14 bases between. The germline V gene has CDR1 SNHLY and CDR2 FYNNEI. The CDR3 is CASLGGPYSYEQYF. CDR3 bases: TGTGCCAGCTTGGGGGGCCCTTACTCCTACGAGCAGTACTTC. The whole variable domain, remainder taken from reference TRBV2 and TRBJ2-7, is EPEVTQTPSHQVTQMGQEVILRCVPISNHLYFYWYRQILGQKVEFLVSFYNNEISEKSEIFDDQFSVERPDGSNFTLKIRSTKLEDSAMYFCASLGGPYSYEQYFGPGTRLTVT.

This sequence joins TRBV20-1 and TRBJ2-7, with D possibly being TRBD2 (6 bases). The CDR3 contains 15 residues. The ends were cut back, 0 bases at V and 2 bases at J, with 14 bases in the middle. Germline values: CDR1 DFQATT, CDR2 SNEGSKA (reference sequence). In DNA, the CDR3 is TGCAGTGCTAGAGATGGCGAGCGGGCGGCCTACGAGCAGTACTTC. Residues: CSARDGERAAYEQYF.

This clonotype has at least ten counts. The chain carries TRBV6-1 and TRBJ2-3; D may be TRBD2 (6 bases). The CDR3 totals 18 residues. The V gene lost 4 bases and the J gene lost 0 bases, with 20 bases spanning the gap. Per the germline V gene, CDR1 is MNHNS and CDR2 is SASEGT. CDR3 region: CASSGWGGKEGSTDTQYF. DNA for the CDR3: TGTGCCAGCAGTGGTTGGGGCGGGAAGGAGGGAAGCACAGATACGCAGTATTTT.

This clonotype came up many times. This chain joins TRBV5-6 and TRBJ2-5, with TRBD2 matching 8 bases. The germline V gene encodes CDR1 SGHDT and CDR2 YYEEEE. J was trimmed by 13 bases and V by 4 bases; bases with no gene match: 6. The CDR3 length is 11 residues. In nucleotides, the CDR3 is TGTGCCAGCAGCCCCCAGCGGGAGAGGTACTTC. Its translation: CASSPQRERYF.

This clonotype was detected a few times. CDR3 loop: CASSLEAGGPVDTQYF. The CDR3, as DNA: TGCGCCAGCAGCTTGGAGGCGGGAGGGCCCGTAGATACGCAGTATTTT. The V and J genes are TRBV5-1 and TRBJ2-3; 9 bases are shared with TRBD2. The CDR3 runs to 16 residues. The germline V gene encodes CDR1 SGHRS and CDR2 YFSETQ. The V gene end was trimmed by 0 bases and the J gene end by 5 bases; junction bases not matched to a gene: 7.